This T cell receptor beta chain was identified during a study of blood T cell repertoires in COVID-19. The method was immunoSEQ multiplex PCR; TCRdb's version includes in-frame clones alone and lacks a portion of them. The data hold hundreds of thousands of clones, with about 94% observed a single time. From germline, CDR1 is SNHLY and CDR2 FYNNEI. The length of the CDR3 is 14 residues. The V gene end was trimmed by 8 bases and the J gene end by 5 bases; junction bases not matched to a gene: 5. This chain uses TRBV2 with TRBJ2-1; 11 nucleotides line up with TRBD1. This receptor was obtained from a man aged 60 to 69 with COVID-19, enrolled during active disease. The sequenced material came from peripheral blood. The DNA of the CDR3 is TGTGCCAGCGTGCCGGGACAGGGGGACAATGAGCAGTTCTTC. Its protein is CASVPGQGDNEQFF.